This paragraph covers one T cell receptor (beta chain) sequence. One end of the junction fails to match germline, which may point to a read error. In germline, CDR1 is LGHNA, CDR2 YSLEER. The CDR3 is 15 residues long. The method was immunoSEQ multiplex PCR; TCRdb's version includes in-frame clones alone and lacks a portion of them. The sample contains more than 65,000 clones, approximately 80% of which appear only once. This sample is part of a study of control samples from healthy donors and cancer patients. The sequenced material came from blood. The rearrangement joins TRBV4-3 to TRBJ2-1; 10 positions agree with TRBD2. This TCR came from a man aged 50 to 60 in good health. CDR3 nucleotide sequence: TGCGCCAGCAGCCAAGAAACCGGGCTAGCGGGAGAACGGGTCTTC. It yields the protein CASSQETGLAGERVF.